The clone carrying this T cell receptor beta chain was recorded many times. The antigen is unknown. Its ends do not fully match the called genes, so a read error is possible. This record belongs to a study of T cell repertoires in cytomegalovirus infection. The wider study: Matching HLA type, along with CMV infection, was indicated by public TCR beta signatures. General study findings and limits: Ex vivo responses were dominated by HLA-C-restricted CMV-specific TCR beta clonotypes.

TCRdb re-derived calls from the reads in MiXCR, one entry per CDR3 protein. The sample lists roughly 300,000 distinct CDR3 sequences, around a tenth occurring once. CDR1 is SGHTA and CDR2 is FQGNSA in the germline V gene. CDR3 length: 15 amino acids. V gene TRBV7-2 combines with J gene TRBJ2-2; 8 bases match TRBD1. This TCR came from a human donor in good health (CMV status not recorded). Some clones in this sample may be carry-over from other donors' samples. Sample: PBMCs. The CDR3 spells CASNLGTGNTGELFF. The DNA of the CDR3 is TGTGCCAGCAACTTAGGGACAGGGAACACCGGGGAGCTGTTTTTT.